The 12 T cell receptor beta chains in this list originate from one sample, sequenced in a study of blood T cell repertoires in COVID-19. The protocol was immunoSEQ multiplex PCR, while the TCRdb copy is restricted to in-frame clones and leaves out a portion. The repertoire includes 70,000 to 95,000 clones, roughly nine tenths of them detected once, and approximately 5.2% sits in the top ten. The sample consisted of peripheral blood. Receptors originate from a woman older than 75 with active COVID-19.

This chain joins TRBV7-2 and TRBJ2-1, with TRBD2 matching 11 bases. CDR1 is SGHTA and CDR2 is FQGNSA in the germline V gene. The CDR3 is 15 amino acids. Trimming at V came to 0 bases and at J to 6 bases, leaving 1 base not matched to a gene. CDR3 in amino acids: CASSLALAGVNEQFF. Written as DNA, the CDR3 is TGTGCCAGCAGCTTAGCACTAGCGGGAGTCAATGAGCAGTTCTTC.

The gene calls are TRBV28 and TRBJ1-5; D is possibly TRBD1 (5 bases). The CDR3 totals 15 residues. Germline V CDR1 and CDR2: MDHEN, SYDVKM. Trimming removed 3 bases at V and 6 bases at J, with 15 bases between. CDR3: CASSLGGWSVQPQHF. The CDR3 bases are TGTGCCAGCAGTTTGGGGGGGTGGTCTGTTCAGCCCCAGCATTTT.

For the CDR3, the DNA is TGTGCCAGCAGTGGTAGGGAGTCGTATTTT. Protein product: CASSGRESYF. The chain employs TRBV28 and TRBJ2-3, with a weak D call TRBD2 (5 bases). This CDR3 region has 10 residues. CDR1 MDHEN and CDR2 SYDVKM come from the germline V gene. V was trimmed by 5 bases and J by 14 bases, leaving 11 bases between them.

The CDR3 region is CAAHGSPLSQYF. CDR3 nucleotides: TGTGCCGCCCACGGGTCACCATTATCCCAGTACTTC. The J gene is TRBJ2-5, the V gene TRBV6-5; D is ambiguous. Trimming left V 11 bases short and J 9 bases short, with 19 bases between. The CDR3 has 12 residues. The germline V gene has CDR1 MNHEY and CDR2 SVGAGI.

This clone was seen just once. V and J are TRBV3-1 (or the pseudogene TRBV3-2) and TRBJ2-2; D remains unclear. Deletions cut 1 base from V and 5 bases from J, with 14 bases between. Germline CDR1 LGHDT, CDR2 YNNKEL (reference sequence). The CDR3 length is 16 residues. Here the CDR3 reads CASSQVKPTKTGELFF. The CDR3, as DNA: TGTGCCAGCAGCCAAGTGAAACCTACTAAAACCGGGGAGCTGTTTTTT.

The rearrangement links TRBV2 to TRBJ1-6, with TRBD1 matching over 7 bases. Looked up from germline, CDR1 is SNHLY and CDR2 is FYNNEI. J gave up 0 bases and V 6 bases, and 2 bases lay outside the gene matches. There are 15 residues in the CDR3. The CDR3 sequence is CASRQGSSYNSPLHF. In nucleotides, the CDR3 is TGTGCCAGCAGACAGGGGAGCTCCTATAATTCACCCCTCCACTTT.

The chain uses TRBV10-3 and TRBJ2-1; D uncertain. This CDR3 comprises 13 residues. Trimming stripped 3 bases from V and 9 bases from J, with 12 bases between. Per the germline V gene, CDR1 is ENHRY and CDR2 is SYGVKD. DNA of the CDR3: TGTGCCATCAGTGAAGCCGGAGAGAGTGAGCAGTTCTTC. Encoded protein: CAISEAGESEQFF.

The chain uses TRBV2 and TRBJ2-5, with 11 nucleotides matching TRBD2. The CDR3 sequence is 15 residues long. CDR1 is SNHLY and CDR2 is FYNNEI in the germline V gene. V gave up 6 bases and J gave up 4 bases; unmatched junction bases: 7. In nucleotides, the CDR3 is TGTGCCAGCAGGTTCGATAGCGGGAGGGCAGAGACCCAGTACTTC. Translating it yields CASRFDSGRAETQYF.

J is TRBJ2-7 and V is TRBV21-1; no check of the table's D call, TRBD1, against the DNA was made. TRBV21-1 counts as a pseudogene. CDR3 size: 15 residues. In DNA form, the CDR3 reads TGTGCCAGCAGCAGAGACAGGGGCGAGCCCTACGAGCAGTACTTC. It encodes CASSRDRGEPYEQYF.

The gene calls are TRBV19 and TRBJ1-2; D may be TRBD1 (5 bases). From germline, CDR1 is LNHDA and CDR2 SQIVND (reference sequence). V was pared by 7 bases and J by 7 bases, with 19 bases between. The CDR3 runs to 14 residues. The CDR3 region is CASTALNRLGGYTF. As DNA, the CDR3 is TGTGCCAGTACCGCATTAAACAGGCTCGGTGGCTACACCTTC.

The chain joins TRBV27 to TRBJ2-3; 8 nucleotides agree with TRBD1. The CDR3 extends over 15 amino acids. Germline V gives CDR1 MNHEY, CDR2 SMNVEV (reference sequence). V shed 6 bases and J 6 bases; nucleotides not matched to a gene: 11. As DNA, the CDR3 is TGTGCCAGCAGGCAACGCGGACAGGGTGGGGATACGCAGTATTTT. It specifies CASRQRGQGGDTQYF.

This clone was picked up a small number of times. The chain is built from TRBV6-2 or TRBV6-3 and TRBJ1-5; 8 bases map to TRBD1. The trim removed 0 bases at V and 5 bases at J, leaving 0 bases unmatched. The CDR3 consists of 14 residues. Germline loops: CDR1 MNHEY, CDR2 SVGEGT. This chain's CDR3 is CASSYSTGDQPQHF. The CDR3 nucleotides read TGTGCCAGCAGTTACTCGACAGGGGATCAGCCCCAGCATTTT.